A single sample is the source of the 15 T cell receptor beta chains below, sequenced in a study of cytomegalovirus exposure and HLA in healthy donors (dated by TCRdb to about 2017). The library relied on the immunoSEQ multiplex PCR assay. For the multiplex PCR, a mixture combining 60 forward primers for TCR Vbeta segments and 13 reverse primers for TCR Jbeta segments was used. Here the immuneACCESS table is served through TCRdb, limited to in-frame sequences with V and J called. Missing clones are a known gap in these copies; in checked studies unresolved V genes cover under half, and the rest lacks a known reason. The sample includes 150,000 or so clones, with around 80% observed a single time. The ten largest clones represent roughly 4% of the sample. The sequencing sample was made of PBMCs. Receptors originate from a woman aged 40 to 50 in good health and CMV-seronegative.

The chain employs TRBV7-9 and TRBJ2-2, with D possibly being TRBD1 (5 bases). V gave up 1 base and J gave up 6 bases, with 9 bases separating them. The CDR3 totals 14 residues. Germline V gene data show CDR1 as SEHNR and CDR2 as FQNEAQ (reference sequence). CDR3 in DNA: TGTGCCAGCAGCTTAGGACAGAGCGCCGGGGAGCTGTTTTTT. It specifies CASSLGQSAGELFF. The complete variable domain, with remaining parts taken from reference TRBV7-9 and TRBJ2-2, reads DTGVSQNPRHKITKRGQNVTFRCDPISEHNRLYWYRQTLGQGPEFLTYFQNEAQLEKSRLLSDRFSAERPKGSFSTLEIQRTEQGDSAMYLCASSLGQSAGELFFGEGSRLTVL.

CDR3 in DNA: TGTGCCAGCAGTGTGGACAGTTATCAGCCCCAGCATTTT. The encoded protein is CASSVDSYQPQHF. The V call is TRBV6-4, the J call TRBJ1-5; possibly TRBD1 for D (6 bases). The V and J ends lost 4 bases and 5 bases respectively, with 9 bases between them. Germline V gene lookup returns CDR1 MRHNA and CDR2 SNTAGT. CDR3 length: 13 amino acids.

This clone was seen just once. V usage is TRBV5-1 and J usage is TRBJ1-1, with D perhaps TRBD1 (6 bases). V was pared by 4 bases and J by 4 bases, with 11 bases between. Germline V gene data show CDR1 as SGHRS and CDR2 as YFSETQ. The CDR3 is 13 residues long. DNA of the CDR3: TGCGCCAGCAGCATCGACAGGACCACTGAAGCTTTCTTT. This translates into CASSIDRTTEAFF.

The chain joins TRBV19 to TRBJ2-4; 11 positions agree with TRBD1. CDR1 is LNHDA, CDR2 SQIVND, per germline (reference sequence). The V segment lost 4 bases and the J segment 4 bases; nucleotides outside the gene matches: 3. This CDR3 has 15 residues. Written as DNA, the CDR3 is TGTGCCAGTAGTACGCGGGACAGGGGGAAAAACATTCAGTACTTC. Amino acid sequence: CASSTRDRGKNIQYF.

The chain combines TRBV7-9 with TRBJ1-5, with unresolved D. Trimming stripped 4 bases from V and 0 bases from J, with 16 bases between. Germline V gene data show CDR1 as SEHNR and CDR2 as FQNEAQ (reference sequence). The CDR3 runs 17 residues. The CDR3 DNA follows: TGTGCCAGCAGCTATGGTGCCGAACCCTATAGCAATCAGCCCCAGCATTTT. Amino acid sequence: CASSYGAEPYSNQPQHF.

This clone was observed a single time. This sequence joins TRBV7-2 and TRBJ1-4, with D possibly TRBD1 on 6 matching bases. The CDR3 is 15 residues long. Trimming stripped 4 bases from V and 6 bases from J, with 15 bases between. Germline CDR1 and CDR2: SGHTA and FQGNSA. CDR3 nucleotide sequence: TGTGCCAGCAGCTCCCCCAGGGGCAGGGATGAAAAACTGTTTTTT. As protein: CASSSPRGRDEKLFF.

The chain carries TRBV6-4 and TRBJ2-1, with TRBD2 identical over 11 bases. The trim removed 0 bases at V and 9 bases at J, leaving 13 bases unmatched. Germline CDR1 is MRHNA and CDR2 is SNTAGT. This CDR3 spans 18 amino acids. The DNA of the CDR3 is TGTGCCAGCAGTGACTCGAGAGGACTAGCGGGTGGCCGGGGTGAGCAGTTCTTC. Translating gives CASSDSRGLAGGRGEQFF.

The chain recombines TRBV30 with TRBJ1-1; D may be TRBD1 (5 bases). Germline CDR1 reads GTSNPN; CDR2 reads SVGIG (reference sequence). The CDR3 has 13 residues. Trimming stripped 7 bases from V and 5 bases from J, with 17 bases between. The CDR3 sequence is CASTGVGWTEAFF. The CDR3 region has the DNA TGTGCCTCCACGGGGGTAGGTTGGACTGAAGCTTTCTTT. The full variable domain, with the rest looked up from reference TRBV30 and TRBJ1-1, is SQTIHQWPATLVQPVGSPLSLECTVEGTSNPNLYWYRQAAGRGLQLLFYSVGIGQISSEVPQNLSASRPQDRQFILSSKKLLLSDSGFYLCASTGVGWTEAFFGQGTRLTVV.

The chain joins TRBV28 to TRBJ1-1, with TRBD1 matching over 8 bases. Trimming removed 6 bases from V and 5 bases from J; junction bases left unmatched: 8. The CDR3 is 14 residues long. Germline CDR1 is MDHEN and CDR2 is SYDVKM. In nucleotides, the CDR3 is TGTGCCAGCAGCCTTACAGGGGGGTGGACTGAAGCTTTCTTT. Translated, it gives CASSLTGGWTEAFF.

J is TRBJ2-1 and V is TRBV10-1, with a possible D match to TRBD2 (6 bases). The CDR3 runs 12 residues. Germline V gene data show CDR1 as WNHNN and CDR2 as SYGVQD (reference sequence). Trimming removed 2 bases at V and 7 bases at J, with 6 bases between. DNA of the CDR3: TGCGCCAGCAGTGAGGCGGGAAATGAGCAGTTCTTC. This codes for CASSEAGNEQFF.

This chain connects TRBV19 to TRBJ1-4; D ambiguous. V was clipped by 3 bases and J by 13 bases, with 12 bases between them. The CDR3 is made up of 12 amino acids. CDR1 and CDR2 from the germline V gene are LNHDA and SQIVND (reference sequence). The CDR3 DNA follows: TGTGCCAGTAGTATCGACTACGAGGGACTGTTTTTT. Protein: CASSIDYEGLFF. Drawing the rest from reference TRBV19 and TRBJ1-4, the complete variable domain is DGGITQSPKYLFRKEGQNVTLSCEQNLNHDAMYWYRQDPGQGLRLIYYSQIVNDFQKGDIAEGYSVSREKKESFPLTVTSAQKNPTAFYLCASSIDYEGLFFGSGTQLSVL.

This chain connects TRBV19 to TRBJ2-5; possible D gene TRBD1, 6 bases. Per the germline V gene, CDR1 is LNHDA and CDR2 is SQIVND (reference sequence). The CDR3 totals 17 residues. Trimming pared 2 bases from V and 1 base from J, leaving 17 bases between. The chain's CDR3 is CASSITGTGPPQETQYF. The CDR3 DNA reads TGTGCCAGTAGTATAACAGGAACAGGGCCTCCCCAAGAGACCCAGTACTTC. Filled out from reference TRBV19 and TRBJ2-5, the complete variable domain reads DGGITQSPKYLFRKEGQNVTLSCEQNLNHDAMYWYRQDPGQGLRLIYYSQIVNDFQKGDIAEGYSVSREKKESFPLTVTSAQKNPTAFYLCASSITGTGPPQETQYFGPGTRLLVL.

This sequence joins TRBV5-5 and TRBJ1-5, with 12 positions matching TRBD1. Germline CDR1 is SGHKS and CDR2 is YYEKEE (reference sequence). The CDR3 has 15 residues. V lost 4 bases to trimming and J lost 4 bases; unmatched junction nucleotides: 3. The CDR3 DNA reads TGTGCCAGCAGCGGGGGACAGGGGGCGAATCAGCCCCAGCATTTT. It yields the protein CASSGGQGANQPQHF.

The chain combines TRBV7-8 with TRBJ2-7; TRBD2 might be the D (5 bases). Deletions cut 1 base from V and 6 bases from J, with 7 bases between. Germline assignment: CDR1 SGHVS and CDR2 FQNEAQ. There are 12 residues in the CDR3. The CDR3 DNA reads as TGTGCCAGCAGCTTAGTAGGGAGCGAGCAGTACTTC. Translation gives CASSLVGSEQYF.

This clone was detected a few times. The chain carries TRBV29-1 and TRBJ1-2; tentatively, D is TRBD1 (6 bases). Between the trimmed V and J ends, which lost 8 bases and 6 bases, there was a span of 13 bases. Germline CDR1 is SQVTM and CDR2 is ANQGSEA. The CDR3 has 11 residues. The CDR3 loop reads CSLGASDGYTF. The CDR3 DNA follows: TGCAGCTTGGGGGCCTCGGATGGCTACACCTTC. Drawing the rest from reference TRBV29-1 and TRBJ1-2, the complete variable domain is SAVISQKPSRDICQRGTSLTIQCQVDSQVTMMFWYRQQPGQSLTLIATANQGSEATYESGFVIDKFPISRPNLTFSTLTVSNMSPEDSSIYLCSLGASDGYTFGSGTRLTVV.